The clone carrying this T cell receptor (beta chain) was detected many times. CDR3 length: 14 amino acids. Germline V gene lookup returns CDR1 SQVTM and CDR2 ANQGSEA. V was trimmed by 3 bases and J by 0 bases, leaving 11 bases between them. The sample belongs to a study of blood T cells in healthy people across ages. Using a J-beta primer mix together with a sample-barcoded 5' primer, a second PCR was run for roughly 6 to 11 cycles. TCRdb analysed the 5' RACE reads with MiXCR anew, one entry per CDR3 protein. The repertoire holds 750,000 to 1,000,000 distinct CDR3 sequences, with 29% as singletons. Separately, the same data were catalogued under a study of T cells of mothers and their children.

This clonotype was obtained from a woman in her thirties or forties in good health. The V gene is TRBV29-1, the J gene TRBJ2-5; D uncertain. Sequencing input: blood. The CDR3 protein is CSVDKGFDQETQYF. The DNA of the CDR3 is TGCAGCGTTGATAAGGGCTTCGACCAAGAGACCCAGTACTTC.